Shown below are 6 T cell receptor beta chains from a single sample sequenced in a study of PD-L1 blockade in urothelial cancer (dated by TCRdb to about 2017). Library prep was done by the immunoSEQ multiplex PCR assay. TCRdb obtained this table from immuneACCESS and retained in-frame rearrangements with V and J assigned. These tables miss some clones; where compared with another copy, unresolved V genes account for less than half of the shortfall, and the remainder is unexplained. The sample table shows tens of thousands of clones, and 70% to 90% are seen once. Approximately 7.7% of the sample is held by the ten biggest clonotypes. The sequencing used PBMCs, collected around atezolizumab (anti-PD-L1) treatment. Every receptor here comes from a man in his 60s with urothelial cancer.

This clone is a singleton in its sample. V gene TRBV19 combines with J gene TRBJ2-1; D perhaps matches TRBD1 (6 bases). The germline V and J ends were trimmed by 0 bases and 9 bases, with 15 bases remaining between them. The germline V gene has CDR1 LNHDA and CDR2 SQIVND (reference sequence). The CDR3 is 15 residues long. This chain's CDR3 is CASSIDRQAVSEQFF. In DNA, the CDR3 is TGTGCCAGTAGTATAGATAGACAGGCGGTCAGTGAGCAGTTCTTC.

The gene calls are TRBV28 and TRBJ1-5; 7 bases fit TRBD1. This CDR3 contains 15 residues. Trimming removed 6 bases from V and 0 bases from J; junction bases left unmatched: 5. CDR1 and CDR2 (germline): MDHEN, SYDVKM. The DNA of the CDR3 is TGTGCCAGCAGGGTGACAGGGAATAGCAATCAGCCCCAGCATTTT. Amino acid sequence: CASRVTGNSNQPQHF.

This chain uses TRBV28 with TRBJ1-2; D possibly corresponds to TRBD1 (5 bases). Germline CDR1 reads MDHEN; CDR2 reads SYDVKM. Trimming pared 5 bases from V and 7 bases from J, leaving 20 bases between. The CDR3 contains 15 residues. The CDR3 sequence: CASSPPIGFRGGYTF. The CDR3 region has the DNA TGTGCCAGCAGTCCCCCGATCGGGTTTAGGGGTGGCTACACCTTC.

CDR3 loop: CASGPGQVANYGYTF. DNA of the CDR3: TGTGCCAGCGGCCCTGGACAGGTAGCTAACTATGGCTACACCTTC. This chain uses TRBV27 with TRBJ1-2; the match to TRBD1 covers 7 bases. Trimming at V came to 8 bases and at J to 0 bases, leaving 9 bases not matched to a gene. Germline values: CDR1 MNHEY, CDR2 SMNVEV (reference sequence). The length of the CDR3 is 15 residues.

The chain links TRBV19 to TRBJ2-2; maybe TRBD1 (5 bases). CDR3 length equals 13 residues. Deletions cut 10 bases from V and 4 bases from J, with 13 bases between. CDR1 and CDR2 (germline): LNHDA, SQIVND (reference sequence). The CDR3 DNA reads TGTGCCACCACGACAGCCCTCACCGGGGAGCTGTTTTTT. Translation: CATTTALTGELFF.

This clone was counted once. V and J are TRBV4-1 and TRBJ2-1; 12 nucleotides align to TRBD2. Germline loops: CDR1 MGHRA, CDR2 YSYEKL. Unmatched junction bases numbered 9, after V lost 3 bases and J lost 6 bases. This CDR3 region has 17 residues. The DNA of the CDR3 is TGCGCCAGCAGCCAGTATCGGACTAGCGGGAATGCCAATGAGCAGTTCTTC. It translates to CASSQYRTSGNANEQFF.